These 11 T cell receptor beta chains share one sample of origin, sequenced in a study of blood T cell repertoires in COVID-19. TCRdb's table, derived via immunoSEQ multiplex PCR, lists solely in-frame clones and lacks some. This table has 150,000 to 200,000 clones, approximately 78% appearing once. The sequencing input was PBMCs or T cells enriched from blood (not recorded which). The source of these receptors is a woman between 45 and 65 years old who had recovered from COVID-19.

V and J are TRBV28 and TRBJ2-7, with D perhaps TRBD1 (5 bases). Germline V lookup: CDR1 MDHEN, CDR2 SYDVKM. This CDR3 is 14 amino acids long. Trimming left V 5 bases short and J 3 bases short, with 14 bases between. The CDR3 loop reads CASSIPSRVYEQYF. In nucleotides, the CDR3 is TGTGCCAGCAGTATCCCCAGCAGGGTCTACGAGCAGTACTTC.

V and J are TRBV7-9 and TRBJ2-7; 8 bases fit TRBD1. Germline V gives CDR1 SEHNR, CDR2 FQNEAQ (reference sequence). The trim removed 0 bases at V and 6 bases at J, leaving 4 bases unmatched. The CDR3 runs 14 residues. CDR3: CASSLAPGGREQYF. The DNA for the CDR3 is TGTGCCAGCAGCTTAGCCCCAGGGGGCCGCGAGCAGTACTTC.

This chain uses TRBV28 with TRBJ1-1; D unresolved. From germline, CDR1 is MDHEN and CDR2 SYDVKM. Between the trimmed V and J ends, which lost 6 bases and 8 bases, there was a span of 22 bases. CDR3 length: 15 amino acids. The CDR3 DNA reads TGTGCCAGCAGAACCTCTGGGTGGAGGTTGGCGGAAGCTTTCTTT. It translates to CASRTSGWRLAEAFF.

The rearrangement uses TRBV2 and TRBJ1-2; 7 bases agree with TRBD1. V dropped 6 bases and J dropped 3; count of bases not matched to a gene: 13. The CDR3 sequence is 16 residues long. Germline loops: CDR1 SNHLY, CDR2 FYNNEI. Written as DNA, the CDR3 is TGTGCCAGCAGGCCCCCACTGACAGGGTTGGACTATGGCTACACCTTC. It is translated as CASRPPLTGLDYGYTF.

This chain uses TRBV7-2 with TRBJ1-1, with D tentatively TRBD1 (6 bases). The CDR3 is made up of 14 amino acids. The V and J ends lost 4 bases and 3 bases respectively, with 12 bases between them. Germline V lookup: CDR1 SGHTA, CDR2 FQGNSA. The CDR3 coding sequence is TGTGCCAGCAGCTCAGAGGGGGGGGACACTGAAGCTTTCTTT. Amino acids: CASSSEGGDTEAFF.

The chain links TRBV11-2 to TRBJ2-7, with D possibly being TRBD2 (6 bases). This CDR3 region has 16 residues. Trimming took off 6 bases at V and 1 base at J, with 19 bases between the two ends. Germline V CDR1 and CDR2: SGHAT, FQNNGV. CDR3: CASSLERSGLSYEQYF. DNA of the CDR3: TGTGCCAGCAGTCTCGAGCGTAGCGGACTTTCCTACGAGCAGTACTTC. The full variable domain, in which reference TRBV11-2 and TRBJ2-7 provide the parts outside the CDR3, is EAGVAQSPRYKIIEKRQSVAFWCNPISGHATLYWYQQILGQGPKLLIQFQNNGVVDDSQLPKDRFSAERLKGVDSTLKIQPAKLEDSAVYLCASSLERSGLSYEQYFGPGTRLTVT.

A single count supports this clone. The CDR3 loop reads CASRGTGNTGELFF. The CDR3 DNA reads TGTGCCAGCAGGGGGACAGGGAACACCGGGGAGCTGTTTTTT. The rearrangement joins TRBV2 to TRBJ2-2; 8 bases match TRBD1. After removal of 6 bases from V and 1 base from J, the junction contained 1 base not matched to a gene. From germline, CDR1 is SNHLY and CDR2 FYNNEI. This CDR3 region has 14 residues.

CDR3 in amino acids: CASSQGLAGNLETQYF. Written as DNA, the CDR3 is TGCGCCAGCAGCCAAGGACTAGCGGGAAATTTGGAGACCCAGTACTTC. The gene calls are TRBV5-1 and TRBJ2-5; 12 bases are a match to TRBD2. The CDR3 runs to 16 residues. V lost 4 bases, J lost 5 bases, and 9 bases stayed unmatched. CDR1 and CDR2 (germline): SGHRS, YFSETQ.

This clone was recorded only once. The chain employs TRBV27 and TRBJ2-1; 11 positions agree with TRBD2. Germline CDR1 MNHEY, CDR2 SMNVEV (reference sequence). The J segment lost 0 bases and the V segment lost 1 base, leaving 5 bases of the junction unmatched. This CDR3 region has 18 residues. CDR3 nucleotide sequence: TGTGCCAGCAGTTTATGGACTAGCGGGCTGAGCTCCTACAATGAGCAGTTCTTC. It encodes CASSLWTSGLSSYNEQFF.

On this clone: Other DNA variants within this sample encode the same CDR3. This chain joins TRBV28 and TRBJ2-7; TRBD2 aligns across 8 bases. CDR3 length: 14 amino acids. The J segment lost 4 bases and the V segment lost 3 bases, leaving 5 bases of the junction unmatched. CDR1 is MDHEN and CDR2 is SYDVKM in the germline V gene. This chain's CDR3 is CASSFTGGRYEQYF. The CDR3 DNA follows: TGTGCCAGCAGTTTCACGGGAGGGCGATACGAGCAGTACTTC.

The CDR3: CASSWNKPSGQSIHYEQYF. The CDR3, as DNA: TGCGCCAGCAGCTGGAACAAACCTTCTGGACAGTCTATCCACTACGAGCAGTACTTC. The rearrangement uses TRBV5-1 and TRBJ2-7; possible D gene TRBD1, 6 bases. Trimming left V 3 bases short and J 3 bases short, with 28 bases between. This CDR3 is built from 19 residues. The germline V gene has CDR1 SGHRS and CDR2 YFSETQ.